This T cell receptor beta chain was observed in a study of T cells in Graves' hyperthyroidism and ophthalmopathy. In its sample, this clonotype was seen a few times. Its antigen is undetermined. There were TCR beta CDR3 regions amplified from RNA transcripts. HTBI primers drove first-round RT-PCR of the TCR CDR3. TCRdb passed the multiplex PCR reads through MiXCR, listing each CDR3 protein once. The sample contains some 200,000 distinct CDR3 sequences, approximately 17% of which appear only once. When ophthalmopathy did not progress within 18 months, Graves' hyperthyroidism was considered stable. The V gene's germline CDR1 is LGHDT and CDR2 YNNKEL (reference sequence). The V end lost 1 base, the J end lost 1 base, and 11 bases lay between the germline ends. This CDR3 contains 16 residues. Study-level findings and limits: Blood held most thyroid clonotypes expanded above 0.001 frequency. Ophthalmopathy onset followed model prediction by a median around 6.9 months.

The TCR was taken from a man aged 45-65 years with Graves' hyperthyroidism. V and J are TRBV3-1 and TRBJ2-1; tentatively, D is TRBD2 (5 bases). Sequencing used blood. The CDR3 bases are TGTGCCAGCAGCCAAGGCGCGGGTCAGTCCTACAATGAGCAGTTCTTC. Protein sequence: CASSQGAGQSYNEQFF.